This T cell receptor delta chain was profiled in a study of Vδ1+ human thymocytes listed by TCRdb under 2018. Describing the broader study: As a data resource, the study described the mRNA-level TRG and TRD CDR3 repertoires found in highly purified Vdelta1+ thymocytes taken from young children. Validation of the multiplex-based CDR3 amplicon strategy against 5'RACE-based CDR3 amplicon generation methods had been performed previously.

RNA extraction was performed with the RNeasy mini kit, and reverse transcription was done with Superscript III. To generate the CDR3 amplicons, a multiplex PCR was run using pooled V-gene forward primers together with a constant-region reverse primer that carried Illumina adaptor overhangs. After gel purification, the amplicons were indexed with Nextera index primers during approximately 8 additional PCR cycles and then purified using AMPure XP beads. The libraries were sequenced on an Illumina MiSeq using paired-end 250 bp reads, dual indexing and an approximately 20% PhiX spike-in. The authors' analysis ran thus. FastQC was used to quality check the reads, while ea-utils fastq-join merged the TRG read pairs. IMGT/HighV-QUEST was used to annotate sequences, retaining only productive sequences with an unambiguous V-gene assignment, and each clonotype was defined by an identical CDR3 sequence. For downstream analysis, the tools were VDJtools 1.1.1, tcR 2.2.3, Treemap and vegan Shannon diversity in R 3.4.4. Clone calls in TCRdb were regenerated from the public reads with CATT, after which identical DNA sequences shared one row. These V and J calls derive from TCRdb rather than the authors' analysis. This sample gives 20,000 to 25,000 delta-chain clones in total; approximately 32% of them show up just once. Around 1.6% of the sample belongs to the ten largest clones.

To note about this clone: It has no known antigen specificity. Base qualities are not provided; no much larger clone lies one nucleotide away.

Thymic samples were depleted of alphabeta T cells, then CD3+ TCRVdelta1+ TCRVdelta2- thymocytes were FACS-sorted. A purity of roughly 97% to 99.6% was achieved for sorted Vdelta1+ thymocytes. Thymic specimens were obtained from 8 paediatric patients, aged from roughly 5 days to 15 months, who were undergoing corrective cardiac surgery. Thymic tissue was dispersed and mononuclear cells isolated on a Histopaque-1077 density gradient. For staining, the antibodies used were anti-TCRVdelta1 clone TS8.2, anti-TCRVdelta2 clone B6, anti-CD3 clone HIT3a and anti-TCRalphabeta clone IP26. On the study overall, not on this receptor specifically: Even though sort purity was high, around a fifth of thymic TRD sequences were Vdelta2 (and few were Vdelta3), which was not the case for the peripheral blood Vdelta1+ controls. The thymic TRG and TRD repertoires appeared highly polyclonal, with Gaussian CDR3 length distributions, in contrast to the oligoclonal repertoires of peripheral blood. Many TRG clonotypes were shared between donors (up to roughly 6.9x10^3), whereas TRD repertoires were essentially private (max roughly 120 shared). Because unexpected Vdelta2 sequences could lead to misinterpretation of bulk repertoire data, the authors recommended using highly purified populations and single-cell validation. Because no clustering by age or sex was observed, donors were not stratified by these variables in the analyses.

The CDR1 and CDR2 encoded by the germline V gene are TSWWSYY and QGS. The CDR3 measures 18 amino acids from cysteine to phenylalanine. Of the read, only the CDR3 DNA is kept; its 54 bases are in frame from base 1. V loses 1 base at its end and J loses 4 bases; junction bases beyond the gene matches: 12. This sequence was found in a boy under three years old who had congenital heart surgery. Sample: Vdelta1+ gamma-delta thymocytes from the thymus. In the paper's terms, the cell subset or site label means: FACS-sorted CD3+ TCRalphabeta- TCRVdelta1+ TCRVdelta2- thymocytes. The chain was built from TRDV1 and TRDJ1, with TRDD3 matching 10 junction bases. The CDR3 amino acid sequence is: CALGEQLRTGGSFDKLIF. The DNA sequence is TGTGCTCTTGGGGAACAATTACGTACTGGGGGATCTTTCGATAAACTCATCTTT.